The 20 T cell receptor beta chains presented below share a single source sample, sequenced in a study of T-cell reconstitution after alpha-beta-depleted transplantation in children. The library targeted TCRbeta and was prepared with unique molecular identifiers. MiXCR, run by TCRdb on the PCR reads, gives a single entry per CDR3 protein. The sample holds 640,000 or so distinct CDR3 sequences; about 15% are singletons and the top ten take about 1.1%. Sequences were derived from PBMCs from the stem cell graft donor, sampled from the stem cell graft. These receptors originate from a human donor who donated a stem cell graft to a child with acute myeloid leukemia.

The chain combines TRBV12-3 or TRBV12-4 with TRBJ2-3; TRBD2 matches at 13 bases. V was clipped by 5 bases and J by 6 bases; unmatched bases: 8. The CDR3 loop spans 16 amino acids. The CDR3 DNA reads as TGTGCCAGCAGTCCGACCGGGACTAGCGGGACTGATACGCAGTATTTT. It codes for CASSPTGTSGTDTQYF.

The J gene is TRBJ2-1, the V gene TRBV7-9, with D perhaps TRBD1 or TRBD2 (6 bases each). In germline, CDR1 is SEHNR, CDR2 FQNEAQ (reference sequence). Trimming took 5 bases from V and 5 from J, leaving 19 bases between them. The CDR3 runs to 16 residues. The CDR3 DNA is TGTGCCAGCAGCCTCGGGGGCCCTAAAGGGGACAATGAGCAGTTCTTC. It encodes CASSLGGPKGDNEQFF.

This chain joins TRBV13 and TRBJ1-5; D may be TRBD1 (5 bases). Germline assignment: CDR1 PRHDT and CDR2 FYEKMQ (reference sequence). CDR3 size: 14 residues. V was trimmed by 7 bases and J by 4 bases, leaving 14 bases between them. The CDR3 sequence is CASTTRGVNQPQHF. DNA for the CDR3: TGTGCCAGCACTACCAGAGGGGTGAATCAGCCCCAGCATTTT.

The genes are TRBV18 and TRBJ2-5, with no clear D. Germline values: CDR1 KGHSH, CDR2 LQKENI. CDR3 length: 13 amino acids. Trimming cost V 2 bases and J 4 bases, with 8 bases left between them. For the CDR3, the DNA is TGTGCCAGCTCACCATTACAGCGAGAGACCCAGTACTTC. This encodes CASSPLQRETQYF.

This clonotype was counted many times. The rearrangement joins TRBV20-1 to TRBJ2-7, with a possible D match to TRBD1 (6 bases). Germline CDR1 reads DFQATT; CDR2 reads SNEGSKA (reference sequence). With 0 bases removed from V and 5 bases from J, the gap between germline ends came to 14 bases. This CDR3 has 14 amino acids. CDR3 nucleotide sequence: TGCAGTGCTAGAGATCTATACACAGGGAACGAGCAGTACTTC. Amino acid sequence: CSARDLYTGNEQYF.

Remarks on this clonotype: A much larger clone differs by one base, so this may be a read error. CDR3: CASSYSITQDTEAFF. The CDR3 bases are TGTGCCAGCAGTTACTCGATAACACAGGACACTGAAGCTTTCTTT. The chain carries TRBV6-2 or TRBV6-3 and TRBJ1-1; possibly TRBD1 for D (5 bases). Germline loops: CDR1 MNHEY, CDR2 SVGEGT. The CDR3 totals 15 residues. V lost 0 bases, J lost 3 bases, and 11 bases lay in between.

This clonotype was seen at least ten times. This chain's CDR3 is CASSLRQGKAEAFF. CDR3 DNA sequence: TGTGCCAGCAGCTTAAGACAGGGTAAGGCTGAAGCTTTCTTT. V usage is TRBV7-2 and J usage is TRBJ1-1; TRBD1 agrees at 7 bases. CDR3 size: 14 residues. In germline, CDR1 is SGHTA, CDR2 FQGNSA. V lost 2 bases and J lost 6; bases outside the gene matches: 6.

This clonotype was seen repeatedly, ten times or more. This chain uses TRBV7-2 with TRBJ2-5, with 10 bases lining up with TRBD2. Per germline, CDR1 SGHTA and CDR2 FQGNSA. The V gene end was trimmed by 7 bases and the J gene end by 3 bases; junction bases not matched to a gene: 8. There are 15 residues in the CDR3. CDR3 loop: CASTPRSGGEETQYF. The CDR3 nucleotides are TGTGCCAGCACCCCAAGAAGCGGGGGGGAAGAGACCCAGTACTTC.

Regarding this clonotype: This may stem from a read error, because a much larger clone lies one nucleotide away. The rearrangement links TRBV20-1 to TRBJ1-2; 8 bases align to TRBD1. From germline, CDR1 is DFQATT and CDR2 SNEGSKA (reference sequence). This CDR3 contains 14 residues. CDR3 sequence reads: CSDRDPRAGGGYTF. The CDR3 DNA reads as TGCAGTGATAGAGATCCCAGGGCAGGGGGCGGCTACACCTTC.

This clonotype was found many times. V gene TRBV6-5 combines with J gene TRBJ2-3; TRBD1 is a possible D gene (5 bases). The germline V gene has CDR1 MNHEY and CDR2 SVGAGI. The germline V and J ends were trimmed by 1 base and 1 base, with 12 bases remaining between them. The CDR3 has 16 residues. In DNA, the CDR3 is TGTGCCAGCAGTTACTTGTCAGGGTGGGGCACAGATACGCAGTATTTT. Translated, it gives CASSYLSGWGTDTQYF.

The genes are TRBV24-1 and TRBJ1-5; D gene ambiguous. The length of the CDR3 is 13 residues. Between the trimmed V and J ends, which lost 9 bases and 1 base, there was a span of 9 bases. Per the germline V gene, CDR1 is KGHDR and CDR2 is SFDVKD. DNA for the CDR3: TGTGCCACCCAGCTGGGAAGCAATCAGCCCCAGCATTTT. Translation gives CATQLGSNQPQHF.

CDR3 bases: TGTGCCAGCAGTGAATCGGGTCGGGGTAGGGGATCCTACGAGCAGTACTTC. Its protein is CASSESGRGRGSYEQYF. V gene TRBV6-1 combines with J gene TRBJ2-7; D may match TRBD1 or TRBD2 (5 bases each). V gave up 2 bases and J gave up 1 base, with 18 bases separating them. Germline loops: CDR1 MNHNS, CDR2 SASEGT. The CDR3 extends over 17 amino acids.

The CDR3 spells CAIWPGTTNEKLFF. In DNA form, the CDR3 reads TGTGCCATCTGGCCGGGTACAACTAATGAAAAACTGTTTTTT. This chain joins TRBV10-3 and TRBJ1-4; D unresolved. Trimming shortened V by 8 bases and J by 0 bases, and 10 bases separated the two germline ends. The CDR3 covers 14 residues. Germline values: CDR1 ENHRY, CDR2 SYGVKD.

The chain links TRBV5-5 to TRBJ2-5; 13 bases are shared with TRBD2. Germline V gene data show CDR1 as SGHKS and CDR2 as YYEKEE (reference sequence). This CDR3 spans 15 amino acids. J lost 5 bases, V lost 3 bases, and 4 bases had no gene match. The CDR3 DNA reads as TGTGCCAGCAGCTCCGGACTAGCGGGGGATGAGACCCAGTACTTC. This encodes CASSSGLAGDETQYF. Complete variable domain (other parts from reference TRBV5-5 and TRBJ2-5): DAGVTQSPTHLIKTRGQQVTLRCSPISGHKSVSWYQQVLGQGPQFIFQYYEKEERGRGNFPDRFSARQFPNYSSELNVNALLLGDSALYLCASSSGLAGDETQYFGPGTRLLVL.

This clonotype was seen ten or more times. CDR3 in DNA: TGTGCCAGCAGCCAAGATGGGACAGGCTACAATGAGCAGTTCTTC. Translated, it gives CASSQDGTGYNEQFF. The chain links TRBV4-2 to TRBJ2-1; 8 bases line up with TRBD1. The germline V gene has CDR1 LGHNA and CDR2 YNFKEQ. The CDR3 totals 15 residues. V lost 0 bases, J lost 3 bases, and 1 base stayed unmatched.

This clonotype came up many times. This rearrangement joins TRBV20-1 to TRBJ1-4; D is ambiguous. Germline lookup yields CDR1 DFQATT and CDR2 SNEGSKA (reference sequence). Trimming removed 3 bases from V and 8 bases from J, with 7 bases in between. There are 11 residues in the CDR3. The CDR3 nucleotides are TGCAGTGCTAGTCTGGGGGAAAAACTGTTTTTT. It yields the protein CSASLGEKLFF.

This clonotype was detected ten times or more. The CDR3 reads CSALPTSGGAWGETQYF. For the CDR3, the DNA is TGCAGTGCTCTGCCCACTAGCGGGGGCGCTTGGGGAGAGACCCAGTACTTC. J is TRBJ2-5 and V is TRBV20-1, with 11 bases that match TRBD2. CDR3 length equals 17 residues. After removal of 5 bases from V and 4 bases from J, the junction contained 15 bases not matched to a gene. CDR1 is DFQATT and CDR2 is SNEGSKA in the germline V gene (reference sequence).

The chain recombines TRBV20-1 with TRBJ2-6, with 7 nucleotides matching TRBD1. Trimming took 5 bases from V and 0 from J; bases not matched to a gene: 16. This CDR3 is built from 19 residues. Germline loops: CDR1 DFQATT, CDR2 SNEGSKA (reference sequence). The CDR3 DNA is TGCAGTGCTGGGGAGACAGGGATCATCTTGGACTCTGGGGCCAACGTCCTGACTTTC. Translating gives CSAGETGIILDSGANVLTF.

This clonotype was counted a few times. The V and J genes are TRBV27 and TRBJ2-1; no definite D call. Germline V gene sequence: CDR1 MNHEY, CDR2 SMNVEV (reference sequence). V was clipped by 3 bases and J by 2 bases, with 8 bases between them. The CDR3 covers 14 residues. The CDR3 loop is CASSLEPPYNEQFF. The CDR3 DNA sequence: TGTGCCAGCAGTTTGGAACCCCCCTACAATGAGCAGTTCTTC.

The chain recombines TRBV6-1 with TRBJ1-5, with no clear D. Trimming took 5 bases from V and 7 from J, leaving 12 bases between them. There are 13 residues in the CDR3. Germline CDR1 and CDR2: MNHNS and SASEGT. CDR3 amino acids: CASSRGRIQPQHF. CDR3 bases: TGTGCCAGCAGTAGAGGACGAATCCAGCCCCAGCATTTT.